What follows are 2 T cell receptor beta chains derived from one specimen sequenced in a study of beta chain features in type 1 diabetes. Expressed TCRB transcripts got sequenced, as all isolated RNA was reverse transcribed. Libraries were prepared by immunoSEQ multiplex PCR; TCRdb keeps only in-frame clonotypes and omits some of them. This table holds about 360,000 clones, 10% to 15% found once. Sequencing was done on a sample of naive CD4+ T cells from blood. These receptors all stem from a man aged 18 to 29 in good health.

The sample holds a few counts of this clone. The V and J genes are TRBV18 and TRBJ2-5; TRBD2 might be the D (5 bases). In germline, CDR1 is KGHSH, CDR2 LQKENI. The CDR3 is made up of 15 amino acids. V was pared by 0 bases and J by 1 base, with 9 bases between. The CDR3 here is CASSPPSGIQETQYF. CDR3 nucleotides: TGTGCCAGCTCACCACCATCCGGGATCCAAGAGACCCAGTACTTC.

The CDR3 region is CASSSTGKDGYTF. CDR3 in DNA: TGTGCCAGCAGCAGTACCGGGAAGGATGGCTACACCTTC. The chain links TRBV5-4 to TRBJ1-2; D ambiguous. Germline V gene sequence: CDR1 SGHNT, CDR2 YYREEE (reference sequence). The CDR3 is 13 residues long. V was shortened by 4 bases and J by 6 bases, with 13 bases between the two germline ends.